This TCR beta chain was recorded in a study of CXCR3-negative and CXCR3-positive naive CD8 T cells. Overall study: The study obtained 130 million to 150 million TRB reads, about 1.5 +/- 0.3 million per library. Study-wide findings and caveats: Surface CD5 matched across naive subsets, and TRB CDR3 properties served to infer TCR strength. More hydrophobic TRB CDR3s were found in CXCR3-positive naive cells than in CXCR3-negative naive cells.

Via 5' RACE with UMI labels, TRB cDNA libraries were prepared. TCRdb re-called the 5' RACE reads; every CDR3 protein appears as one record, without DNA. The repertoire table contains over 95,000 distinct CDR3 sequences. The authors gated naive CD8+ T cells as CD45RO-CCR7+CD27+CD95-. CDR3 length: 15 amino acids. The V gene's germline CDR1 is MGHRA and CDR2 YSYEKL. Points on this clonotype: What it binds is not known.

This TCR derives from a human donor in good health. Some clones in this sample may be carry-over from other donors' samples. Source material: naive CXCR3+ CD8+ T cells from blood. Subset given: CD45RO-CCR7+CD27+CD95- naive CD8+ T cells expressing CXCR3 (TNR3+). The gene calls are TRBV4-1 and TRBJ1-3; absent DNA, TCRdb's TRBD1 call cannot be checked. CDR3 in amino acids: CASSPDILSGNTIYF.